The sequence of this T cell receptor (beta chain) was determined in a study of T cell responses to AZD1222 COVID-19 vaccine. Study as a whole: The study pooled second doses at about 4 or about 12 weeks.

Study conclusions and caveats: Samples come after the peak T cell response, not at day 14. There were vaccine-associated CD4 TCRs across spike, dominant at 160-218 and 743-854. Clonal diversity was possibly underestimated, and white British individuals and females predominated among donors.

The germline V gene encodes CDR1 SGHAT and CDR2 FQDESV (reference sequence). The CDR3 covers 14 residues. Germline trimming cut 5 bases from V and 4 bases from J; bases unmatched to any gene: 5. Assay: immunoSEQ multiplex PCR; the TCRdb copy retains only in-frame clones and omits some. The sample carries 77,000 or so clones, 88% recorded once. With regard to this clone: Its matching antigen is unknown.

The V gene is TRBV11-1, the J gene TRBJ1-2; TRBD1 matches 9 bases. The sequence was obtained from an adult in good health. The sample in question was peripheral blood, obtained on day 0 of AZD1222 vaccination. The CDR3 is CASSRGQGSYGYTF. The CDR3 DNA reads TGTGCCAGCAGCCGTGGACAGGGGAGCTATGGCTACACCTTC.